The clone carrying this TCR beta chain was detected only once. The antigen remains undetermined. These data are taken from a study of cytomegalovirus exposure and HLA in healthy donors. Regarding the study as a whole: The study designated 164 TCR beta chains cytomegalovirus-associated. Reports indicated that the classifier achieved high specificity and sensitivity in diagnosing cytomegalovirus status. As confirmed in vitro, a few CMV-associated chains were specific for CMV antigens.

The protocol was immunoSEQ multiplex PCR, while the TCRdb copy is restricted to in-frame clones and leaves out a portion. The repertoire holds 150,000 to 200,000 clones, about 81% seen once, with 0.95% to 1.5% in the top ten. CDR3 length: 15 amino acids. J gave up 3 bases and V 3 bases, and 7 bases lay outside the gene matches. Germline loops: CDR1 LGHNT, CDR2 FRNRAP. The sequenced sample consisted of PBMCs. The sequence was collected from a woman in her twenties or thirties in good health and CMV-seronegative. The V gene is TRBV12-5, the J gene TRBJ1-1; 7 bases agree with TRBD1. CDR3 bases: TGTGCTAGTGGTTTTTCAATTACAGGGGACACTGAAGCTTTCTTT. Translation gives CASGFSITGDTEAFF.